The 28 T cell receptor beta chains below all came from one sample that was sequenced in a study of OX40 agonist ivuxolimab in advanced cancers. Sequencing was performed with immunoSEQ multiplex PCR; in TCRdb, only in-frame clones are kept and a portion is missing. The data contain around 6,300 clones, about four fifths of them singletons. The specimen was CD4+ or CD8+ T cells sorted from blood, collected in a trial of the OX40 agonist ivuxolimab. The receptors were gathered from an adult with an advanced solid tumor such as melanoma, head and neck, liver or kidney cancer.

This chain connects TRBV4-1 to TRBJ1-1; 9 bases agree with TRBD1. Germline V CDR1 and CDR2: MGHRA, YSYEKL. The CDR3 extends over 15 amino acids. After removal of 4 bases from V and 4 bases from J, the junction contained 7 bases not matched to a gene. CDR3: CASSPGQGVPTEAFF. The CDR3 DNA sequence: TGCGCCAGCAGCCCGGGACAGGGTGTTCCCACTGAAGCTTTCTTT.

A few counts support this clone. This chain joins TRBV25-1 and TRBJ2-3; D gene unclear. Germline lookup yields CDR1 MGHDK and CDR2 SYGVNS. CDR3 length equals 12 residues. Trimming left V 5 bases short and J 3 bases short, with 6 bases between. The CDR3 protein is CASSYSTDTQYF. The CDR3 bases are TGTGCCAGCAGTTACTCAACAGATACGCAGTATTTT.

This chain's CDR3 is CASSRLQIRYF. The CDR3 DNA reads TGTGCCAGCAGCCGACTCCAGATTAGGTACTTC. This rearrangement joins TRBV7-9 to TRBJ2-7; D gene unclear. V lost 5 bases, J lost 12 bases, and 14 bases lay in between. The length of the CDR3 is 11 residues. Looked up from germline, CDR1 is SEHNR and CDR2 is FQNEAQ (reference sequence).

J is TRBJ2-5 and V is TRBV4-1; the D is unclear. Per the germline V gene, CDR1 is MGHRA and CDR2 is YSYEKL. Trimming left V 8 bases short and J 2 bases short, with 21 bases between. CDR3 length: 16 amino acids. Here the CDR3 reads CASFPGQNPSQETQYF. CDR3 in DNA: TGCGCCAGCTTTCCGGGCCAAAACCCCTCACAAGAGACCCAGTACTTC.

This chain links TRBV4-1 with TRBJ2-3, with D unclear. The CDR3 is 15 residues long. The V gene's germline CDR1 is MGHRA and CDR2 YSYEKL. V was trimmed by 1 base and J by 3 bases, leaving 11 bases between them. The CDR3 nucleotides are TGCGCCAGCAGCCAAGGGAATGTGGGGACAGATACGCAGTATTTT. It codes for CASSQGNVGTDTQYF.

V and J are TRBV9 and TRBJ2-1; D gene ambiguous. V was pared by 0 bases and J by 9 bases, with 10 bases between. The germline V gene encodes CDR1 SGDLS and CDR2 YYNGEE. The CDR3 has 13 amino acids. For the CDR3, the DNA is TGTGCCAGCAGCGTAGACGGCAGCCCTGAGCAGTTCTTC. It yields the protein CASSVDGSPEQFF.

The chain carries TRBV27 and TRBJ2-5; 8 bases agree with TRBD2. The CDR3 totals 16 residues. V lost 7 bases, J lost 7 bases, and 17 bases stayed unmatched. The V gene's germline CDR1 is MNHEY and CDR2 SMNVEV (reference sequence). Here the CDR3 reads CASKEGGGIVEGTQYF. The CDR3 DNA sequence: TGTGCCAGCAAGGAGGGCGGGGGGATCGTTGAAGGGACCCAGTACTTC.

The gene calls are TRBV5-6 and TRBJ2-5, with D possibly matching TRBD1 (5 bases). Trimming cost V 5 bases and J 3 bases, with 14 bases left between them. This CDR3 has 14 residues. Germline CDR1 is SGHDT and CDR2 is YYEEEE. This chain's CDR3 is CASSRLQGEETQYF. For the CDR3, the DNA is TGTGCCAGCAGTCGCCTCCAAGGGGAAGAGACCCAGTACTTC.

This clone appeared a few times. The chain links TRBV28 to TRBJ1-6; the match to TRBD1 covers 9 bases. Trimming took 5 bases from V and 8 from J; bases not matched to a gene: 10. Germline V gene sequence: CDR1 MDHEN, CDR2 SYDVKM. The CDR3 has 16 residues. The CDR3 bases are TGTGCCAGCAGTCTTGTTTACAGGGGGCCAGATTCACCCCTCCACTTT. Translating it yields CASSLVYRGPDSPLHF. The full variable domain, completed using reference TRBV28 and TRBJ1-6, is DVKVTQSSRYLVKRTGEKVFLECVQDMDHENMFWYRQDPGLGLRLIYFSYDVKMKEKGDIPEGYSVSREKKERFSLILESASTNQTSMYLCASSLVYRGPDSPLHFGNGTRLTVT.

The chain links TRBV5-5 to TRBJ2-7; no clear D. Deletions cut 1 base from V and 4 bases from J, with 9 bases between. Germline V gene lookup returns CDR1 SGHKS and CDR2 YYEKEE (reference sequence). CDR3 length equals 13 residues. CDR3 residues: CASSLQGIYEQYF. In DNA, the CDR3 is TGTGCCAGCAGCTTGCAAGGGATATACGAGCAGTACTTC.

The chain joins TRBV9 to TRBJ1-6; a weak D match, TRBD1 (6 bases). The CDR3 totals 17 residues. Trimming stripped 4 bases from V and 7 bases from J, with 21 bases between. Germline V gene sequence: CDR1 SGDLS, CDR2 YYNGEE. The CDR3 DNA reads as TGTGCCAGCAGCTCGCCCATCCCGGGGGGCCTAAATTCACCCCTCCACTTT. Its protein is CASSSPIPGGLNSPLHF. Based on the CDR3 plus reference TRBV9 and TRBJ1-6, the full variable domain is DSGVTQTPKHLITATGQRVTLRCSPRSGDLSVYWYQQSLDQGLQFLIQYYNGEERAKGNILERFSAQQFPDLHSELNLSSLELGDSALYFCASSSPIPGGLNSPLHFGNGTRLTVT.

This clone was observed a single time. This chain uses TRBV6-4 with TRBJ2-1; TRBD1 aligns across 10 bases. CDR1 MRHNA and CDR2 SNTAGT come from the germline V gene. The CDR3 consists of 15 residues. V shed 3 bases and J 5 bases; nucleotides not matched to a gene: 4. CDR3 DNA sequence: TGTGCCAGCAGTGAGGGGACAGGGGACCACAATGAGCAGTTCTTC. Amino acid sequence: CASSEGTGDHNEQFF.

This clone is medium-sized within its sample. The gene calls are TRBV27 and TRBJ1-5; 9 bases line up with TRBD1. Germline loops: CDR1 MNHEY, CDR2 SMNVEV (reference sequence). CDR3 length: 15 residues. J gave up 2 bases and V 6 bases, and 5 bases lay outside the gene matches. CDR3 nucleotides: TGTGCCAGCAGACCTGGGACAGGGCGCAATCAGCCCCAGCATTTT. Protein sequence: CASRPGTGRNQPQHF.

The chain is built from TRBV5-1 and TRBJ1-2; 7 bases agree with TRBD1. CDR1 is SGHRS and CDR2 is YFSETQ in the germline V gene. Unmatched junction bases numbered 9, after V lost 4 bases and J lost 3 bases. The CDR3 has 15 residues. Here the CDR3 reads CASSTTWDSYYGYTF. In nucleotides, the CDR3 is TGCGCCAGCAGCACTACTTGGGACAGTTACTATGGCTACACCTTC.

The genes are TRBV7-3 and TRBJ1-2; D ambiguous. V lost 0 bases and J 2 bases, leaving 7 bases between the germline ends. CDR3 length: 14 residues. Germline V gene data show CDR1 as SGHTA and CDR2 as FQGTGA. CDR3: CASSLTSGNYGYTF. The CDR3 DNA follows: TGTGCCAGCAGCTTAACGTCGGGCAACTATGGCTACACCTTC. Full variable domain (rest looked up from reference TRBV7-3 and TRBJ1-2): GAGVSQTPSNKVTEKGKYVELRCDPISGHTALYWYRQSLGQGPEFLIYFQGTGAADDSGLPNDRFFAVRPEGSVSTLKIQRTERGDSAVYLCASSLTSGNYGYTFGSGTRLTVV.

The rearrangement links TRBV5-4 to TRBJ2-7; 12 positions match TRBD2. With V trimmed by 3 bases and J by 0 bases, 4 bases remained unmatched. Germline V gene lookup returns CDR1 SGHNT and CDR2 YYREEE (reference sequence). The CDR3 spans 16 residues. Written as DNA, the CDR3 is TGTGCCAGCAGCTATACTAGCGGGGGGACCTCCTACGAGCAGTACTTC. Its protein is CASSYTSGGTSYEQYF.

The rearrangement joins TRBV6-5 to TRBJ1-6; D gene unclear. CDR1 is MNHEY and CDR2 is SVGAGI in the germline V gene. The CDR3 is 14 residues long. Trimming removed 5 bases from V and 5 bases from J, with 10 bases in between. The CDR3 region is CASSPGVDNSPLHF. In nucleotides, the CDR3 is TGTGCCAGCAGTCCCGGGGTCGATAATTCACCCCTCCACTTT.

This clone was found a few times. This chain connects TRBV6-6 to TRBJ1-2; a weak D match, TRBD1 (5 bases). The CDR3 has 13 amino acids. CDR1 and CDR2 (germline): MNHNY, SVGAGI (reference sequence). V dropped 2 bases and J dropped 4 bases, with 8 bases sitting between them. The CDR3 loop reads CASSYVGTYGYTF. CDR3 bases: TGTGCCAGCAGTTACGTGGGGACCTATGGCTACACCTTC.

This sequence joins TRBV4-1 and TRBJ1-2; 11 positions agree with TRBD1. The CDR3 extends over 15 amino acids. V shed 1 base and J 6 bases; nucleotides not matched to a gene: 4. CDR1 is MGHRA and CDR2 is YSYEKL in the germline V gene. Here the CDR3 reads CASSQVMDRGHGYTF. For the CDR3, the DNA is TGCGCCAGCAGCCAAGTTATGGACAGGGGGCATGGCTACACCTTC.

The J gene is TRBJ2-3, the V gene TRBV27, with D unclear. The CDR3 has 12 residues. V lost 4 bases and J 3 bases, leaving 5 bases between the germline ends. Looked up from germline, CDR1 is MNHEY and CDR2 is SMNVEV (reference sequence). This CDR3 is CASSYSTDTQYF. CDR3 coding DNA: TGTGCCAGCAGTTACTCAACAGATACGCAGTATTTT.

This clone has just a few counts. The V and J genes are TRBV6-5 and TRBJ1-1, with TRBD1 as a possible D gene (5 bases). Germline V lookup: CDR1 MNHEY, CDR2 SVGAGI. The ends were cut back, 10 bases at V and 1 base at J, with 13 bases in the middle. This CDR3 region has 13 residues. The DNA for the CDR3 is TGTGCCACCTTTCCGACAGAGAACACTGAAGCTTTCTTT. Translating it yields CATFPTENTEAFF.

This rearrangement joins TRBV6-1 to TRBJ1-1; TRBD1 might be the D (6 bases). The CDR3 extends over 15 amino acids. With 4 bases removed from V and 5 bases from J, the gap between germline ends came to 17 bases. CDR1 is MNHNS, CDR2 SASEGT, per germline. CDR3 protein: CASSAPPRGGTEAFF. CDR3 DNA: TGTGCCAGCAGTGCCCCCCCCAGAGGGGGGACTGAAGCTTTCTTT.

V usage is TRBV2 and J usage is TRBJ1-5; unclear D gene. The CDR3 extends over 14 amino acids. Germline assignment: CDR1 SNHLY and CDR2 FYNNEI. V lost 2 bases to trimming and J lost 7 bases, with 12 bases between them. DNA for the CDR3: TGTGCCAGCAGTGAATTGGAGGGTCGACAGCCCCAGCATTTT. Amino acid sequence: CASSELEGRQPQHF.

The chain uses TRBV4-1 and TRBJ2-1; 8 bases align to TRBD2. CDR1 is MGHRA, CDR2 YSYEKL, per germline. J was trimmed by 6 bases and V by 11 bases; bases with no gene match: 3. The CDR3 covers 11 residues. The DNA of the CDR3 is TGCGCCGCCGGGGGGGGCAATGAGCAGTTCTTC. Encoded protein: CAAGGGNEQFF.

This clone was observed a single time. The rearrangement joins TRBV9 to TRBJ2-6; 9 nucleotides align to TRBD2. The CDR3 runs 18 residues. Germline V gene data show CDR1 as SGDLS and CDR2 as YYNGEE. V lost 1 base to trimming and J lost 0 bases; unmatched junction nucleotides: 5. CDR3 residues: CASSVLAGVYSGANVLTF. The CDR3, as DNA: TGTGCCAGCAGCGTATTAGCGGGGGTTTACTCTGGGGCCAACGTCCTGACTTTC.

The chain couples TRBV2 to TRBJ1-4; 7 bases are shared with TRBD1. V lost 0 bases to trimming and J lost 4 bases; unmatched junction nucleotides: 8. The CDR3 covers 17 residues. CDR1 and CDR2 from the germline V gene are SNHLY and FYNNEI. DNA for the CDR3: TGTGCCAGCAGTGAAGCGACCGGGACAGCTTTTAATGAAAAACTGTTTTTT. This sequence encodes CASSEATGTAFNEKLFF.

This clone appeared a few times. V is TRBV7-3 and J is TRBJ2-5; D call uncertain. The V gene lost 3 bases and the J gene lost 5 bases, with 7 bases spanning the gap. Germline V gene data show CDR1 as SGHTA and CDR2 as FQGTGA. The CDR3 sequence is 12 residues long. The chain's CDR3 is CASSLDGETQYF. CDR3 coding DNA: TGTGCCAGCAGCTTGGACGGGGAGACCCAGTACTTC.

The chain combines TRBV6-5 with TRBJ2-5; unclear D gene. The germline gives CDR1 MNHEY, CDR2 SVGAGI. The V and J ends lost 0 bases and 1 base respectively, with 6 bases between them. This CDR3 comprises 14 residues. In nucleotides, the CDR3 is TGTGCCAGCAGTTACTCGGCTACCCAAGAGACCCAGTACTTC. Its protein product is CASSYSATQETQYF.